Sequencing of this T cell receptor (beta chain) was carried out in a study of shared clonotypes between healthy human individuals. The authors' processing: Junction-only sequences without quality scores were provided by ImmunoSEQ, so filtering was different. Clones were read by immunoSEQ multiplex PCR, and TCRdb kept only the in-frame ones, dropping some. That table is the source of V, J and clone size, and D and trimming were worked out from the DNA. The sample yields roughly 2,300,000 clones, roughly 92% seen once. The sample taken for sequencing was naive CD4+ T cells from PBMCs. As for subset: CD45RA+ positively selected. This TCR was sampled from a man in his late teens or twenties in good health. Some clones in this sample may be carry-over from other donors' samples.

In nucleotides, the CDR3 is TGTGCCAGTATATTGTCAGGGCAAAACATTCAGTACTTC. Translating it yields CASILSGQNIQYF. V gene TRBV19 combines with J gene TRBJ2-4; perhaps TRBD1 as D (5 bases). Germline loops: CDR1 LNHDA, CDR2 SQIVND (reference sequence). This CDR3 contains 13 residues. V was clipped by 7 bases and J by 5 bases, with 12 bases between them.